The 8 T cell receptor beta chains below all came from one sample that was sequenced in a study of OX40 agonist ivuxolimab in advanced cancers. Clones were sequenced by immunoSEQ multiplex PCR, and TCRdb holds only the in-frame ones, with some missing. The table has more than 80,000 clones, 91% seen once. This material consisted of CD4+ or CD8+ T cells sorted from blood, taken in a trial of the OX40 agonist ivuxolimab. These receptors came from an adult with an advanced solid tumor such as melanoma, head and neck, liver or kidney cancer.

This clone was observed once. This sequence joins TRBV19 and TRBJ1-3; 8 nucleotides match TRBD1. CDR3 length equals 15 residues. The germline V gene encodes CDR1 LNHDA and CDR2 SQIVND (reference sequence). Unmatched junction bases numbered 4, after V lost 2 bases and J lost 4 bases. Written as DNA, the CDR3 is TGTGCCAGTAGTATATCAGGGGGCCTCGGAAACACCATATATTTT. Protein product: CASSISGGLGNTIYF.

This sequence joins TRBV7-2 and TRBJ2-7; D gene uncertain. The V gene's germline CDR1 is SGHTA and CDR2 FQGNSA. Trimming took off 0 bases at V and 6 bases at J, with 6 bases between the two ends. CDR3 length equals 12 residues. The CDR3 DNA reads as TGTGCCAGCAGCTTAGCCTGGGGCGAGCAGTACTTC. This sequence encodes CASSLAWGEQYF.

This chain uses TRBV29-1 with TRBJ2-3; D unclear. The CDR3 totals 14 residues. V lost 4 bases and J 2 bases, leaving 13 bases between the germline ends. Germline CDR1 SQVTM, CDR2 ANQGSEA. DNA for the CDR3: TGCAGCGTTGCCAGCCGAGATGACACAGATACGCAGTATTTT. It specifies CSVASRDDTDTQYF.

The chain combines TRBV6-1 with TRBJ1-5, with unresolved D. Germline CDR1 MNHNS, CDR2 SASEGT. The CDR3 extends over 13 amino acids. V shed 2 bases and J shed 4 bases, with 6 bases lying between them. CDR3 residues: CASSEQLNQPQHF. The CDR3 DNA reads as TGTGCCAGCAGTGAACAGCTGAATCAGCCCCAGCATTTT.

The genes are TRBV7-9 and TRBJ2-1, with TRBD1 matching 10 bases. Trimming at V came to 5 bases and at J to 7 bases, leaving 8 bases not matched to a gene. Germline assignment: CDR1 SEHNR and CDR2 FQNEAQ (reference sequence). There are 15 residues in the CDR3. This chain's CDR3 is CASSPSGTGVNEQFF. The DNA of the CDR3 is TGTGCCAGCAGCCCCTCCGGGACAGGGGTGAATGAGCAGTTCTTC. The entire variable domain, with the rest obtained from reference TRBV7-9 and TRBJ2-1, is as follows: DTGVSQNPRHKITKRGQNVTFRCDPISEHNRLYWYRQTLGQGPEFLTYFQNEAQLEKSRLLSDRFSAERPKGSFSTLEIQRTEQGDSAMYLCASSPSGTGVNEQFFGPGTRLTVL.

The chain uses TRBV7-2 and TRBJ1-1; maybe TRBD1 (6 bases). CDR1 and CDR2 (germline): SGHTA, FQGNSA. The V and J ends lost 6 bases and 2 bases respectively, with 16 bases between them. The CDR3 is 15 amino acids. The CDR3 here is CASSSQGSLNTEAFF. The CDR3 bases are TGTGCCAGCAGTTCACAGGGCAGCCTAAACACTGAAGCTTTCTTT.

This chain uses TRBV10-1 with TRBJ2-7; 13 nucleotides line up with TRBD2. The germline CDR1 and CDR2 sequences are WNHNN and SYGVQD (reference sequence). V lost 2 bases to trimming and J lost 3 bases; unmatched junction nucleotides: 13. The CDR3 length is 19 residues. The CDR3 sequence is CASSEPSAPLAGGGYEQYF. DNA of the CDR3: TGCGCCAGCAGTGAGCCTTCTGCCCCACTAGCGGGAGGGGGCTACGAGCAGTACTTC.

The chain is built from TRBV23-1 and TRBJ2-5; no clear D gene. TRBV23-1 belongs to the ORF category, with a function that is uncertain. CDR3 length equals 11 residues. The V and J ends lost 6 bases and 3 bases respectively, with 5 bases between them. Here the CDR3 reads CASRGKETQYF. In nucleotides, the CDR3 is TGCGCCAGCAGGGGAAAAGAGACCCAGTACTTC.